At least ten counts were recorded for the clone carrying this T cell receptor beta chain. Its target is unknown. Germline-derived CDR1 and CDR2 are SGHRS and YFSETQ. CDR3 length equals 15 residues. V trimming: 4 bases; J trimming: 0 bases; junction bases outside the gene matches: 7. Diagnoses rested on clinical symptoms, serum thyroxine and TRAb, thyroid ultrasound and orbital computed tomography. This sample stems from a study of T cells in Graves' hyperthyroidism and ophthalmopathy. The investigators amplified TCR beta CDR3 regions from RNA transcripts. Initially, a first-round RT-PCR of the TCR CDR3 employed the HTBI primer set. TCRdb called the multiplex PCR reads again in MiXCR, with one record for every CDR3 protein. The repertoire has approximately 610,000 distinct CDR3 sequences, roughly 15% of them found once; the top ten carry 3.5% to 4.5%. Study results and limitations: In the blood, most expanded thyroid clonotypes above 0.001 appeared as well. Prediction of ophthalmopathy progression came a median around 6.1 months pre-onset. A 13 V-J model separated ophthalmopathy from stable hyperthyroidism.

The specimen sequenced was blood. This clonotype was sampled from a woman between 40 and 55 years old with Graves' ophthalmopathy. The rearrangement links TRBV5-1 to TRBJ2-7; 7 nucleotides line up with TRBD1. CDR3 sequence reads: CASSLTTGFSYEQYF. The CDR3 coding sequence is TGCGCCAGCAGCCTAACGACAGGGTTCTCCTACGAGCAGTACTTC. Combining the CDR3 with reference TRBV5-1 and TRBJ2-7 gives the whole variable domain KAGVTQTPRYLIKTRGQQVTLSCSPISGHRSVSWYQQTPGQGLQFLFEYFSETQRNKGNFPGRFSGRQFSNSRSEMNVSTLELGDSALYLCASSLTTGFSYEQYFGPGTRLTVT.